The next 19 T cell receptor beta chains were all read from a single sample in a study of shared clonotypes between healthy human individuals. TCRdb's table, derived via immunoSEQ multiplex PCR, lists solely in-frame clones and lacks some. The table records about a million clones, approximately 80% of them present only once. The sequenced material came from memory CD4+ T cells from PBMCs. The subset here: CD45RA-negative fraction. Source of these receptors: a man aged 18 to 29 in good health. Some clones in this sample may be carry-over from other donors' samples.

Note on this clone: This sample also contains other DNA sequences that code for the same CDR3. In DNA, the CDR3 is TGTGCCAGCAGTTTATTGGGCAATCAGCCCCAGCATTTT. This translates into CASSLLGNQPQHF. The V gene is TRBV27, the J gene TRBJ1-5; D is unclear. The V gene lost 1 base and the J gene lost 2 bases, with 3 bases spanning the gap. Germline assignment: CDR1 MNHEY and CDR2 SMNVEV (reference sequence). This CDR3 has 13 amino acids.

The rearrangement links TRBV30 to TRBJ2-1, with 8 bases fitting TRBD2. CDR1 is GTSNPN, CDR2 SVGIG, per germline (reference sequence). Losses at the gene ends were 5 bases for V and 6 bases for J; bases not matched to a gene: 24. The CDR3 covers 19 residues. CDR3 sequence reads: CAWYHPNPALAGWINEQFF. CDR3 nucleotide sequence: TGTGCCTGGTATCACCCCAACCCCGCGTTAGCGGGATGGATCAATGAGCAGTTCTTC.

This clone was detected ten times or more. Other DNA sequences in the same sample also yield this CDR3. The V gene is TRBV11-3, the J gene TRBJ1-1; D is ambiguous. Germline V lookup: CDR1 SGHNT, CDR2 YENEEA. The CDR3 consists of 13 residues. V lost 0 bases to trimming and J lost 0 bases, with 2 bases between them. CDR3 DNA: TGTGCCAGCAGCTTAGATTTGAACACTGAAGCTTTCTTT. It is translated as CASSLDLNTEAFF.

This chain connects TRBV11-1 to TRBJ2-3; D is possibly TRBD1 (6 bases). The V gene lost 5 bases and the J gene lost 0 bases, with 21 bases spanning the gap. CDR3 length: 18 residues. Per the germline V gene, CDR1 is SGHAT and CDR2 is FQDESV (reference sequence). The CDR3 DNA follows: TGTGCCAGCAGCCGAGCCCGACACAGGGAAACTAGCACAGATACGCAGTATTTT. Its protein product is CASSRARHRETSTDTQYF.

The chain employs TRBV30 and TRBJ2-2, with 9 bases aligning to TRBD1. Trimming removed 1 base from V and 6 bases from J; junction bases left unmatched: 15. Germline V gives CDR1 GTSNPN, CDR2 SVGIG (reference sequence). The CDR3 loop spans 18 amino acids. CDR3 sequence (DNA): TGTGCCTGGAGTGCCCACCCGGGACAGGGAAATCGCGCCGGGGAGCTGTTTTTT. This translates into CAWSAHPGQGNRAGELFF. The whole variable domain, filled in from reference TRBV30 and TRBJ2-2, reads SQTIHQWPATLVQPVGSPLSLECTVEGTSNPNLYWYRQAAGRGLQLLFYSVGIGQISSEVPQNLSASRPQDRQFILSSKKLLLSDSGFYLCAWSAHPGQGNRAGELFFGEGSRLTVL.

The genes are TRBV7-3 and TRBJ2-7; D unresolved. CDR3 size: 15 residues. Germline-derived CDR1 and CDR2 are SGHTA and FQGTGA. V lost 1 base to trimming and J lost 2 bases, with 12 bases between them. CDR3 DNA: TGTGCCAGCAGCTTAAATTACGCGGTACCCTACGAGCAGTACTTC. It is translated as CASSLNYAVPYEQYF.

CDR3 amino acids: CASSPISGSAYEQYF. As DNA, the CDR3 is TGTGCCAGCAGCCCGATTAGCGGGAGCGCCTACGAGCAGTACTTC. The chain employs TRBV28 and TRBJ2-7; TRBD2 matches at 9 bases. Germline V gene sequence: CDR1 MDHEN, CDR2 SYDVKM. The trim removed 6 bases at V and 2 bases at J, leaving 8 bases unmatched. The CDR3 has 15 amino acids. The full variable domain, its missing parts supplied by reference TRBV28 and TRBJ2-7, is DVKVTQSSRYLVKRTGEKVFLECVQDMDHENMFWYRQDPGLGLRLIYFSYDVKMKEKGDIPEGYSVSREKKERFSLILESASTNQTSMYLCASSPISGSAYEQYFGPGTRLTVT.

As regards this clone: This is likely a read error, given that the CDR3 carries no conserved phenylalanine or tryptophan at its end. CDR3 DNA: TGTGCCAGCAGGGCCCGACTTTACGAGCAGTACCTC. Its protein product is CASRARLYEQYL. J is TRBJ2-7 and V is TRBV2; D remains unclear. The CDR3 has 12 amino acids. Germline values: CDR1 SNHLY, CDR2 FYNNEI. V lost 6 bases and J 4 bases, leaving 10 bases between the germline ends.

The gene calls are TRBV5-1 and TRBJ2-5; 8 bases align to TRBD2. With the DNA end fitting TRBJ2-7 better, the J assignment may be wrong. Germline lookup yields CDR1 SGHRS and CDR2 YFSETQ. The CDR3 contains 15 residues. The CDR3 DNA sequence: TGCGCCAGCAGCCTCGGCGGAGCGGGAGCCCACGAGCAGTACTTC. Translating gives CASSLGGAGAHEQYF.

V usage is TRBV7-8 and J usage is TRBJ2-7; possibly TRBD2 for D (5 bases). CDR1 is SGHVS and CDR2 is FQNEAQ in the germline V gene. This CDR3 is built from 16 residues. V was pared by 5 bases and J by 4 bases, with 21 bases between. The CDR3 DNA is TGTGCCAGCAGCCCGGGAAGTGGGGTGGCGATATACGAGCAGTACTTC. Protein sequence: CASSPGSGVAIYEQYF.

V is TRBV5-1 and J is TRBJ2-1, with 7 bases fitting TRBD2. Trimming took 3 bases from V and 5 from J; bases not matched to a gene: 8. The CDR3 extends over 15 amino acids. Germline loops: CDR1 SGHRS, CDR2 YFSETQ. CDR3 loop: CASSSGSSGNNEQFF. As DNA, the CDR3 is TGCGCCAGCAGCTCGGGCTCTAGCGGTAACAATGAGCAGTTCTTC.

The V and J genes are TRBV28 and TRBJ2-7, with a possible D match to TRBD2 (5 bases). The V end lost 2 bases, the J end lost 5 bases, and 13 bases lay between the germline ends. The CDR3 runs to 14 residues. Germline lookup yields CDR1 MDHEN and CDR2 SYDVKM. The CDR3, as DNA: TGTGCCAGCAGTTTAGGAGGAGGTGGAAACGAGCAGTACTTC. Amino acid sequence: CASSLGGGGNEQYF.

J is TRBJ2-1 and V is TRBV4-2; D possibly matches TRBD1 or TRBD2 (5 bases each). CDR3 length: 16 residues. The V end lost 1 base, the J end lost 8 bases, and 18 bases lay between the germline ends. Germline CDR1 and CDR2: LGHNA and YNFKEQ. The CDR3 nucleotides read TGTGCCAGCAGCCAAGCCGGGACCCATGGATGGGATGAGCAGTTCTTC. This translates into CASSQAGTHGWDEQFF.

The CDR3 DNA sequence: TGTGCCAGCAGTTTAGAGGGGGGGCCCACTGAAGCTTTCTTT. Translation gives CASSLEGGPTEAFF. The chain links TRBV27 to TRBJ1-1; tentative D call: TRBD1 (6 bases). Germline CDR1 MNHEY, CDR2 SMNVEV (reference sequence). V lost 2 bases and J 4 bases, leaving 11 bases between the germline ends. This CDR3 is built from 14 residues.

This clone was detected only a few times. The rearrangement links TRBV2 to TRBJ2-5; the D call may be TRBD1 or TRBD2 (5 bases each). Germline V gives CDR1 SNHLY, CDR2 FYNNEI. This CDR3 has 14 residues. Trimming left V 8 bases short and J 7 bases short, with 20 bases between. The CDR3, as DNA: TGTGCCAGCGGGGGTTCGTTCCAAGAGGGGACCCAGTACTTC. Translation gives CASGGSFQEGTQYF.

The chain is built from TRBV28 and TRBJ2-1; 11 bases are a match to TRBD2. The CDR3 totals 16 residues. With 3 bases clipped from V and 7 bases from J, the junction kept 8 bases outside the gene matches. Per the germline V gene, CDR1 is MDHEN and CDR2 is SYDVKM. The CDR3 nucleotides read TGTGCCAGCAGTTTCCTTGGGACTAGCGGATCAAATGAGCAGTTCTTC. It codes for CASSFLGTSGSNEQFF.

The sample holds a few counts of this clone. The gene calls are TRBV5-1 and TRBJ1-1; D remains ambiguous. The CDR3 has 12 amino acids. Germline CDR1 and CDR2: SGHRS and YFSETQ. Deletions cut 0 bases from V and 7 bases from J, with 7 bases between. CDR3 region: CASSLASDEAFF. In DNA form, the CDR3 reads TGCGCCAGCAGCTTGGCGTCGGATGAAGCTTTCTTT.

Here the CDR3 DNA reads TGCGCCAGCAGTCCGCCACAGGGGTCGCGGGAGACCCAGTACTTC. Amino acids: CASSPPQGSRETQYF. The genes are TRBV23-1 and TRBJ2-5, with 7 bases aligning to TRBD1. TRBV23-1 is reported as an ORF; its role is uncertain. The CDR3 is 15 amino acids. Trimming cost V 4 bases and J 5 bases; bases outside gene matches: 10.

The V gene is TRBV30, the J gene TRBJ2-1, with 9 positions matching TRBD1. V gave up 0 bases and J gave up 10 bases; unmatched junction bases: 4. The CDR3 loop spans 13 amino acids. Germline V gene lookup returns CDR1 GTSNPN and CDR2 SVGIG (reference sequence). The CDR3 reads CAWSVQGAGEQFF. The CDR3 region has the DNA TGTGCCTGGAGTGTACAGGGGGCGGGGGAGCAGTTCTTC.